This T cell receptor beta chain derives from a study of T cells in Graves' hyperthyroidism and ophthalmopathy. Study overall: Before any treatment, at initial diagnosis, peripheral blood was collected.

This clonotype was counted many times. Authors of the study amplified TCR beta CDR3 regions from RNA transcripts. TCR CDR3 regions were first amplified by RT-PCR with HTBI primers. TCRdb processed the multiplex PCR reads anew with MiXCR; each CDR3 protein has one entry. The repertoire includes roughly 500,000 distinct CDR3 sequences, roughly 24% of them detected once, and about 11% sits in the top ten. V was shortened by 7 bases and J by 0 bases, with 6 bases between the two germline ends. The germline CDR1 and CDR2 sequences are LNHDA and SQIVND (reference sequence). CDR3 length equals 12 residues. Ophthalmopathy cases met thresholds of Clinical Activity Score at least 3, NOSPECS grade at least 4 and duration under 3 months. In making diagnoses, clinical symptoms, serum thyroxine and TRAb, thyroid ultrasound and orbital computed tomography were all used.

The rearrangement uses TRBV19 and TRBJ1-1; D uncertain. Material: blood. The receptor comes from a woman in her thirties with Graves' ophthalmopathy. This CDR3 is CASNGMNTEAFF. Written as DNA, the CDR3 is TGTGCCAGTAACGGCATGAACACTGAAGCTTTCTTT.